One sample yielded the 17 T cell receptor beta chains listed below, sequenced in a study of blood T cell repertoires in COVID-19. Measured with immunoSEQ multiplex PCR; TCRdb has only the in-frame clones, and not every one. In the table there are hundreds of thousands of clones, approximately 80% of which are singletons. Sequences were obtained from peripheral blood. Receptors were obtained from an elderly woman with active or convalescent COVID-19.

The genes are TRBV4-1 and TRBJ2-7; D is possibly TRBD1 (5 bases). The CDR3 is made up of 16 amino acids. CDR1 is MGHRA, CDR2 YSYEKL, per germline. V was shortened by 0 bases and J by 10 bases, with 22 bases between the two germline ends. The CDR3 DNA sequence: TGCGCCAGCAGCCAAGATCCCGTATTTAGACAGATAGTACAGTACTTC. As protein: CASSQDPVFRQIVQYF.

The chain is built from TRBV19 and TRBJ1-1, with D tentatively TRBD1 (5 bases). Germline V gene lookup returns CDR1 LNHDA and CDR2 SQIVND (reference sequence). Trimming pared 5 bases from V and 9 bases from J, leaving 16 bases between. The CDR3 contains 13 residues. The CDR3 spells CASSLARGGQAFF. The CDR3 region has the DNA TGTGCCAGTAGTCTTGCGCGGGGCGGCCAAGCTTTCTTT.

This clone was detected only a few times. For the CDR3, the DNA is TGTGCCAGCAGTTCTTTACAGGGGGCGTACACTGAAGCTTTCTTT. Residues: CASSSLQGAYTEAFF. V gene TRBV28 combines with J gene TRBJ1-1; TRBD1 matches 9 bases. Losses at the gene ends were 4 bases for V and 3 bases for J; bases not matched to a gene: 6. The germline gives CDR1 MDHEN, CDR2 SYDVKM. The CDR3 extends over 15 amino acids.

This chain uses TRBV2 with TRBJ2-4; D possibly corresponds to TRBD2 (5 bases). Germline V gene data show CDR1 as SNHLY and CDR2 as FYNNEI. The CDR3 is 15 amino acids. The V and J ends lost 3 bases and 0 bases respectively, with 9 bases between them. CDR3 DNA sequence: TGTGCCAGCAGTGACATGGCGGGAGCCAAAAACATTCAGTACTTC. It is translated as CASSDMAGAKNIQYF.

This chain connects TRBV11-1 to TRBJ2-7; 8 nucleotides line up with TRBD1. The CDR3 is made up of 15 amino acids. CDR1 SGHAT and CDR2 FQDESV come from the germline V gene (reference sequence). V lost 4 bases to trimming and J lost 2 bases; unmatched junction nucleotides: 7. Written as DNA, the CDR3 is TGTGCCAGCAGCTCCAGGACAGGGAAGACCTACGAGCAGTACTTC. It is translated as CASSSRTGKTYEQYF.

The chain has TRBV12-3 or TRBV12-4 and TRBJ2-7; D is unclear. The V end was cut by 3 bases, the J end by 3 bases, with 9 bases between. The CDR3 has 13 residues. This chain's CDR3 is CASSFTYHYEQYF. The CDR3 DNA reads as TGTGCCAGCAGTTTTACATACCACTACGAGCAGTACTTC.

The chain combines TRBV6-5 with TRBJ2-7; 10 bases align to TRBD2. V gave up 4 bases and J gave up 2 bases; unmatched junction bases: 5. CDR3 length: 15 residues. Germline CDR1 is MNHEY and CDR2 is SVGAGI. CDR3 DNA sequence: TGTGCCAGCAGTTCCAGAGCGGGAGGGCCCTACGAGCAGTACTTC. Its protein is CASSSRAGGPYEQYF.

CDR3 bases: TGTGCCAGTAGTATTGGGGTCAGAGGGGAGACCCAGTACTTC. This encodes CASSIGVRGETQYF. This sequence joins TRBV19 and TRBJ2-5, with D possibly matching TRBD2 (5 bases). The germline V and J ends were trimmed by 3 bases and 5 bases, with 13 bases remaining between them. Per germline, CDR1 LNHDA and CDR2 SQIVND (reference sequence). The CDR3 extends over 14 amino acids.

CDR3 coding DNA: TGTGCCACCGAACCCGGGACAGGGTACAATGAGCAGTTCTTC. Protein product: CATEPGTGYNEQFF. The rearrangement links TRBV15 to TRBJ2-1; the match to TRBD1 covers 9 bases. The germline gives CDR1 LNHNV, CDR2 YYDKDF (reference sequence). This CDR3 is built from 14 residues. Trimming at V came to 8 bases and at J to 4 bases, leaving 6 bases not matched to a gene.

The chain is built from TRBV27 and TRBJ1-2, with 7 bases fitting TRBD1. Germline V lookup: CDR1 MNHEY, CDR2 SMNVEV (reference sequence). The ends lost 9 bases at V and 6 bases at J; junction bases unmatched: 4. This CDR3 has 11 amino acids. The CDR3 DNA reads TGTGCCAGTTCCAGGGGGGATGGCTACACCTTC. Amino acid sequence: CASSRGDGYTF.

The chain combines TRBV5-6 with TRBJ1-4, with 11 bases aligning to TRBD1. The CDR3 runs to 14 residues. From germline, CDR1 is SGHDT and CDR2 YYEEEE. V trimming: 2 bases; J trimming: 10 bases; junction bases outside the gene matches: 4. The CDR3 nucleotides read TGTGCCAGCAGCTTCGGACAGGGGGCAGGAAAACTGTTTTTT. It translates to CASSFGQGAGKLFF.

In this sample, this clone turned up once. The gene calls are TRBV9 and TRBJ2-1, with 13 bases fitting TRBD2. CDR1 is SGDLS, CDR2 YYNGEE, per germline. The ends lost 4 bases at V and 12 bases at J; junction bases unmatched: 10. The CDR3 totals 15 residues. CDR3 sequence (DNA): TGTGCCAGCAGCCCACGTGGACTAGCGGGAGACGTGCAGTTCTTC. This encodes CASSPRGLAGDVQFF.

The CDR3 DNA is TGTGCCAGCAGTTGGGAAGGGGGCAGGAATGAGCAGTTCTTC. Translation gives CASSWEGGRNEQFF. The rearrangement uses TRBV28 and TRBJ2-1; TRBD1 agrees at 7 bases. The V gene end was trimmed by 4 bases and the J gene end by 7 bases; junction bases not matched to a gene: 7. Germline assignment: CDR1 MDHEN and CDR2 SYDVKM. The CDR3 has 14 residues.

The chain combines TRBV16 with TRBJ1-4; D is unclear. Germline V gene lookup returns CDR1 KGHSY and CDR2 FQNENV. The CDR3 covers 16 residues. Trimming cost V 0 bases and J 0 bases, with 8 bases left between them. CDR3 residues: CASSQSITTTNEKLFF. The CDR3 DNA sequence: TGTGCCAGCAGCCAATCAATAACAACAACTAATGAAAAACTGTTTTTT.

V is TRBV28 and J is TRBJ1-2; D may be TRBD1 (5 bases). The V gene lost 6 bases and the J gene lost 8 bases, with 16 bases spanning the gap. The CDR3 has 13 residues. The germline gives CDR1 MDHEN, CDR2 SYDVKM. The CDR3 reads CASSRDSFRGYTF. The CDR3 bases are TGTGCCAGCAGCAGGGACTCATTTAGGGGCTACACCTTC.

This chain links TRBV10-1 with TRBJ2-2; 7 nucleotides agree with TRBD1. The CDR3 is made up of 14 amino acids. Unmatched junction bases numbered 5, after V lost 4 bases and J lost 6 bases. CDR1 and CDR2 (germline): WNHNN, SYGVQD (reference sequence). In nucleotides, the CDR3 is TGCGCCAGCAGTGGTAACAGGGGCCCCGGGGAGCTGTTTTTT. Its protein product is CASSGNRGPGELFF.

This clone came up a few times. The chain links TRBV20-1 to TRBJ1-1, with 11 bases lining up with TRBD1. Per germline, CDR1 DFQATT and CDR2 SNEGSKA (reference sequence). This CDR3 is 14 amino acids long. V was pared by 3 bases and J by 4 bases, with 4 bases of the junction left unmatched. The CDR3 is CSASPGTGGTEAFF. DNA for the CDR3: TGCAGTGCTAGTCCCGGGACAGGGGGCACTGAAGCTTTCTTT.